Shown below are 21 T cell receptor beta chains from a single sample sequenced in a study of somatic mutations in cytotoxic T cells in rheumatoid arthritis. Method: immunoSEQ multiplex PCR; TCRdb's copy keeps in-frame clones and lacks some. Of about 19,000 clones in the sample, about four fifths were seen once. The material sequenced was CD8+ T cells sorted from blood. These receptors were obtained from a man younger than 30 with rheumatoid arthritis.

J is TRBJ1-1 and V is TRBV4-2, with 8 bases lining up with TRBD1. This CDR3 is built from 15 residues. V trimming: 2 bases; J trimming: 4 bases; junction bases outside the gene matches: 6. The germline gives CDR1 LGHNA, CDR2 YNFKEQ. The CDR3 sequence: CASSQWDRRGTEAFF. CDR3 nucleotide sequence: TGTGCCAGCAGCCAATGGGACAGGAGGGGCACTGAAGCTTTCTTT.

CDR3 nucleotide sequence: TGTGCCAGCAGCGTAGATGGGGAGTCCTACAATGAGCAGTTCTTC. Its translation: CASSVDGESYNEQFF. V usage is TRBV9 and J usage is TRBJ2-1, with a possible D match to TRBD2 (5 bases). The germline V gene has CDR1 SGDLS and CDR2 YYNGEE. The CDR3 is 15 residues long. Trimming cost V 0 bases and J 1 base, with 8 bases left between them.

CDR3 in DNA: TGTGCCAGCAGACAACAGGGATACAACTATGGCTACACCTTC. It is translated as CASRQQGYNYGYTF. V gene TRBV2 combines with J gene TRBJ1-2; possible D gene TRBD1, 6 bases. The germline CDR1 and CDR2 sequences are SNHLY and FYNNEI. Trimming left V 6 bases short and J 2 bases short, with 13 bases between. The length of the CDR3 is 14 residues.

V is TRBV28 and J is TRBJ1-6; perhaps TRBD1 as D (5 bases). From germline, CDR1 is MDHEN and CDR2 SYDVKM. V shed 2 bases and J shed 3 bases, with 11 bases lying between them. This CDR3 is built from 16 residues. The CDR3: CASSLTRDYYNSPLHF. The CDR3 bases are TGTGCCAGCAGTTTAACCCGGGACTACTATAATTCACCCCTCCACTTT. Using reference TRBV28 and TRBJ1-6 for the parts outside the CDR3, the full variable domain is DVKVTQSSRYLVKRTGEKVFLECVQDMDHENMFWYRQDPGLGLRLIYFSYDVKMKEKGDIPEGYSVSREKKERFSLILESASTNQTSMYLCASSLTRDYYNSPLHFGNGTRLTVT.

The V gene is TRBV30, the J gene TRBJ1-5; TRBD1 agrees at 11 bases. Germline CDR1 and CDR2: GTSNPN and SVGIG (reference sequence). J gave up 6 bases and V 2 bases, and 9 bases lay outside the gene matches. The CDR3 spans 16 residues. The CDR3 DNA sequence: TGTGCCTGGAGTACCGGGACAGGGGGAACCGGTCAGCCCCAGCATTTT. This codes for CAWSTGTGGTGQPQHF.

This clone was seen once. V is TRBV27 and J is TRBJ2-5; a possible D gene is TRBD1 (5 bases). V lost 4 bases, J lost 2 bases, and 8 bases lay in between. The CDR3 has 13 amino acids. Germline loops: CDR1 MNHEY, CDR2 SMNVEV (reference sequence). The CDR3 reads CASSSDRQETQYF. CDR3 nucleotides: TGTGCCAGCAGTTCTGACAGACAAGAGACCCAGTACTTC.

The table lists this clone with a count of one. This rearrangement joins TRBV5-4 to TRBJ1-1; D is perhaps TRBD1 (5 bases). The ends were cut back, 0 bases at V and 7 bases at J, with 10 bases in the middle. Germline CDR1 reads SGHNT; CDR2 reads YYREEE (reference sequence). The CDR3 spans 13 residues. The CDR3 is CASSLGRVDEAFF. The CDR3 region has the DNA TGTGCCAGCAGCTTGGGCAGGGTGGATGAAGCTTTCTTT. The full variable domain, rest sourced from reference TRBV5-4 and TRBJ1-1, is ETGVTQSPTHLIKTRGQQVTLRCSSQSGHNTVSWYQQALGQGPQFIFQYYREEENGRGNFPPRFSGLQFPNYSSELNVNALELDDSALYLCASSLGRVDEAFFGQGTRLTVV.

The V call is TRBV4-1, the J call TRBJ2-4; a possible D gene is TRBD1 (5 bases). The V gene lost 4 bases and the J gene lost 5 bases, with 9 bases spanning the gap. Germline V gives CDR1 MGHRA, CDR2 YSYEKL. This CDR3 region has 13 residues. The CDR3 region is CASSRQGENIQYF. In DNA form, the CDR3 reads TGCGCCAGCAGCCGACAAGGGGAAAACATTCAGTACTTC.

A single count supports this clone. The chain is built from TRBV5-4 and TRBJ2-1, with D possibly being TRBD1 or TRBD2 (5 bases each). CDR1 is SGHNT, CDR2 YYREEE, per germline (reference sequence). The CDR3 has 14 amino acids. V was shortened by 0 bases and J by 8 bases, with 12 bases between the two germline ends. The CDR3 region has the DNA TGTGCCAGCAGCTTGGGGCGGGTCAGGGATGAGCAGTTCTTC. It is translated as CASSLGRVRDEQFF. The full variable domain, in which reference TRBV5-4 and TRBJ2-1 provide the parts outside the CDR3, is ETGVTQSPTHLIKTRGQQVTLRCSSQSGHNTVSWYQQALGQGPQFIFQYYREEENGRGNFPPRFSGLQFPNYSSELNVNALELDDSALYLCASSLGRVRDEQFFGPGTRLTVL.

The V call is TRBV30, the J call TRBJ1-2; TRBD1 might be the D (6 bases). CDR1 is GTSNPN and CDR2 is SVGIG in the germline V gene (reference sequence). Trimming removed 8 bases from V and 7 bases from J, with 26 bases in between. The CDR3 is 15 amino acids. CDR3 sequence: CAVSVAGVFRFGYTF. The CDR3 nucleotides are TGTGCCGTTAGCGTCGCAGGGGTCTTTCGATTTGGCTACACCTTC.

The chain has TRBV9 and TRBJ2-2; D might be TRBD1 (5 bases). V shed 4 bases and J shed 3 bases, with 7 bases lying between them. Germline values: CDR1 SGDLS, CDR2 YYNGEE. The CDR3 loop spans 13 amino acids. The CDR3 nucleotides are TGTGCCAGCAGCCCAGGGCACACCGGGGAGCTGTTTTTT. Its translation is CASSPGHTGELFF.

This chain connects TRBV14 to TRBJ1-2, with a weak D call TRBD1 (6 bases). The CDR3 has 15 amino acids. From germline, CDR1 is SGHDN and CDR2 FVKESK. Trimming removed 0 bases from V and 10 bases from J, with 18 bases in between. CDR3 coding DNA: TGTGCCAGCAGCCAAGAGTTGGGGGGCGAAGTCCCCTACACCTTC. This gives the protein CASSQELGGEVPYTF. The variable domain in full, completed from reference TRBV14 and TRBJ1-2, reads EAGVTQFPSHSVIEKGQTVTLRCDPISGHDNLYWYRRVMGKEIKFLLHFVKESKQDESGMPNNRFLAERTGGTYSTLKVQPAELEDSGVYFCASSQELGGEVPYTFGSGTRLTVV.

In this sample, this clone turned up a few times. The chain joins TRBV5-1 to TRBJ2-3, with D possibly called TRBD1 or TRBD2 (5 bases each). The CDR3 sequence is 15 residues long. Germline V gives CDR1 SGHRS, CDR2 YFSETQ. The V end lost 4 bases, the J end lost 3 bases, and 15 bases lay between the germline ends. The CDR3 spells CASSAEGMWTDTQYF. The CDR3, as DNA: TGCGCCAGCAGCGCTGAGGGGATGTGGACAGATACGCAGTATTTT.

This chain uses TRBV7-3 with TRBJ2-1, with D hard to call. Germline CDR1 reads SGHTA; CDR2 reads FQGTGA. The V end lost 0 bases, the J end lost 6 bases, and 6 bases lay between the germline ends. There are 13 residues in the CDR3. This CDR3 is CASSLTLFNEQFF. DNA of the CDR3: TGTGCCAGCAGCTTAACGTTATTCAATGAGCAGTTCTTC. The full variable domain, its missing parts supplied by reference TRBV7-3 and TRBJ2-1, is GAGVSQTPSNKVTEKGKYVELRCDPISGHTALYWYRQSLGQGPEFLIYFQGTGAADDSGLPNDRFFAVRPEGSVSTLKIQRTERGDSAVYLCASSLTLFNEQFFGPGTRLTVL.

The chain uses TRBV7-9 and TRBJ2-3, with 10 bases aligning to TRBD2. The CDR3 has 17 residues. The germline gives CDR1 SEHNR, CDR2 FQNEAQ (reference sequence). V dropped 2 bases and J dropped 10; count of bases not matched to a gene: 15. CDR3 sequence: CASSLSASGGPQPSQYF. As DNA, the CDR3 is TGTGCCAGCAGCTTATCGGCTAGCGGGGGCCCGCAGCCATCGCAGTATTTT. Full variable domain (rest looked up from reference TRBV7-9 and TRBJ2-3): DTGVSQNPRHKITKRGQNVTFRCDPISEHNRLYWYRQTLGQGPEFLTYFQNEAQLEKSRLLSDRFSAERPKGSFSTLEIQRTEQGDSAMYLCASSLSASGGPQPSQYFGPGTRLTVL.

On this clone itself: At one end the junction does not follow the germline gene, possibly because of a read error. The sample carries other DNA sequences with the same CDR3. This chain joins TRBV30 and TRBJ2-7, with D perhaps being TRBD1 or TRBD2 (5 bases each). From germline, CDR1 is GTSNPN and CDR2 SVGIG (reference sequence). This CDR3 contains 12 residues. The CDR3 sequence is CAWSPGTYEQYF. The CDR3 nucleotides read TGTGCCTGGAGTCCAGGGACCTACGAGCAATACTTC.

CDR3 sequence (DNA): TGTGCCAGCAGTTACCGGGACACCTACGAGCAGTACTTC. Translation: CASSYRDTYEQYF. The J gene is TRBJ2-5, the V gene TRBV6-6; D might be TRBD1 (6 bases). The better agreement between TRBJ2-7 and the DNA end casts doubt on the J call. CDR1 and CDR2 (germline): MNHNY, SVGAGI (reference sequence). The CDR3 is made up of 13 amino acids.

The CDR3 reads CASSATWGTGYTF. The DNA of the CDR3 is TGTGCCAGCAGTGCAACTTGGGGGACTGGCTACACCTTC. This chain connects TRBV6-5 to TRBJ1-2; tentative D call: TRBD1 (5 bases). Looked up from germline, CDR1 is MNHEY and CDR2 is SVGAGI. There are 13 residues in the CDR3. The V end lost 5 bases, the J end lost 7 bases, and 14 bases lay between the germline ends.

The rearrangement links TRBV14 to TRBJ1-2, with D possibly matching TRBD1 (5 bases). V was trimmed by 0 bases and J by 8 bases, leaving 13 bases between them. This CDR3 has 14 amino acids. Germline CDR1 SGHDN, CDR2 FVKESK. The CDR3 here is CASSQDLQGWGYTF. The CDR3 DNA reads TGTGCCAGCAGCCAAGATCTGCAGGGCTGGGGCTACACCTTC.

The CDR3 region has the DNA TGTGCCAGCAGCCCTGGGGGAAGCTCCTACGAGCAGTACTTC. Its protein product is CASSPGGSSYEQYF. The rearrangement joins TRBV9 to TRBJ2-7, with D possibly being TRBD1 or TRBD2 (5 bases each). The CDR3 is made up of 14 amino acids. The germline V gene encodes CDR1 SGDLS and CDR2 YYNGEE. The V gene lost 4 bases and the J gene lost 0 bases, with 11 bases spanning the gap.

The rearrangement uses TRBV6-1 and TRBJ1-5; weak D call: TRBD1 (6 bases). The germline V gene encodes CDR1 MNHNS and CDR2 SASEGT. The CDR3 has 14 residues. The V gene lost 2 bases and the J gene lost 4 bases, with 9 bases spanning the gap. The CDR3 coding sequence is TGTGCCAGCAGTGAATGGGGGGCTAATCAGCCCCAGCATTTT. It translates to CASSEWGANQPQHF.